These 21 T cell receptor beta chains came from one sample sequenced in a study of blood T cell repertoires in COVID-19. The method was immunoSEQ multiplex PCR; TCRdb's version includes in-frame clones alone and lacks a portion of them. This sample carries some 40,000 clones, 85% to 90% of them seen once, and the ten largest clones take approximately 4.8%. The specimen was peripheral blood. Receptors were obtained from a human donor in a cohort sampled during active COVID-19.

V gene TRBV6-5 combines with J gene TRBJ2-5, with D tentatively TRBD2 (6 bases). Germline CDR1 and CDR2: MNHEY and SVGAGI. The CDR3 totals 13 residues. With 4 bases removed from V and 6 bases from J, the gap between germline ends came to 12 bases. CDR3 residues: CASSSPTRKTQYF. The CDR3 nucleotides read TGTGCCAGCAGTTCGCCGACTAGAAAGACCCAGTACTTC.

The rearrangement links TRBV10-2 to TRBJ2-3; 8 bases line up with TRBD2. In germline, CDR1 is WSHSY, CDR2 SAAADI. V was pared by 6 bases and J by 0 bases, with 8 bases of the junction left unmatched. This CDR3 has 16 amino acids. For the CDR3, the DNA is TGCGCCAGCAGACAACTAGCGGCTTCTAGCACAGATACGCAGTATTTT. It is translated as CASRQLAASSTDTQYF.

This chain links TRBV5-4 with TRBJ2-3; 11 nucleotides match TRBD2. The CDR3 totals 17 residues. Trimming took 0 bases from V and 2 from J; bases not matched to a gene: 5. The germline V gene encodes CDR1 SGHNT and CDR2 YYREEE (reference sequence). CDR3 DNA: TGTGCCAGCAGCTTGGTAGCGGGAGGGCCGAACACAGATACGCAGTATTTT. The encoded protein is CASSLVAGGPNTDTQYF.

The CDR3 loop reads CASGLVRLASSYNEQFF. CDR3 DNA sequence: TGTGCTAGTGGTTTGGTTAGACTAGCAAGCTCCTACAATGAGCAGTTCTTC. The chain has TRBV12-5 and TRBJ2-1; 7 bases are a match to TRBD2. Germline assignment: CDR1 LGHNT and CDR2 FRNRAP. The length of the CDR3 is 17 residues. Trimming took 0 bases from V and 0 from J; bases not matched to a gene: 5. Full variable domain (rest looked up from reference TRBV12-5 and TRBJ2-1): DARVTQTPRHKVTEMGQEVTMRCQPILGHNTVFWYRQTMMQGLELLAYFRNRAPLDDSGMPKDRFSAEMPDATLATLKIQPSEPRDSAVYFCASGLVRLASSYNEQFFGPGTRLTVL.

This clone was counted only a few times. V and J are TRBV24-1 and TRBJ1-2; 8 bases fit TRBD1. The CDR3 spans 13 residues. V lost 4 bases and J lost 8; bases outside the gene matches: 5. Germline CDR1 and CDR2: KGHDR and SFDVKD. DNA for the CDR3: TGTGCCACCAGTGAGACCAGGACAGGGGGCTACACCTTC. Amino acid sequence: CATSETRTGGYTF.

The chain carries TRBV2 and TRBJ2-7, with TRBD2 identical over 13 bases. Germline V lookup: CDR1 SNHLY, CDR2 FYNNEI. Unmatched junction bases numbered 2, after V lost 6 bases and J lost 6 bases. The CDR3 consists of 13 residues. The DNA of the CDR3 is TGTGCCAGCAGCGGACTAGCGGGAGTCGAGCAGTACTTC. It codes for CASSGLAGVEQYF. The entire variable domain, with the rest obtained from reference TRBV2 and TRBJ2-7, is as follows: EPEVTQTPSHQVTQMGQEVILRCVPISNHLYFYWYRQILGQKVEFLVSFYNNEISEKSEIFDDQFSVERPDGSNFTLKIRSTKLEDSAMYFCASSGLAGVEQYFGPGTRLTVT.

The chain is built from TRBV7-9 and TRBJ2-7; 10 bases map to TRBD2. The CDR3 covers 16 residues. V trimming: 8 bases; J trimming: 5 bases; junction bases outside the gene matches: 15. The germline V gene encodes CDR1 SEHNR and CDR2 FQNEAQ (reference sequence). The CDR3 sequence: CASERTSGDVVDEQYF. The CDR3 region has the DNA TGTGCCAGCGAGAGGACTAGCGGAGATGTGGTTGACGAGCAGTACTTC.

This clone appeared once. This chain joins TRBV5-8 and TRBJ2-1; 10 bases are a match to TRBD2. CDR1 and CDR2 from the germline V gene are SGHTS and YDEGEE. Trimming removed 2 bases from V and 3 bases from J; junction bases left unmatched: 8. The CDR3 spans 17 residues. This CDR3 is CASSFLVASGSYNEQFF. The CDR3 DNA reads as TGTGCCAGCAGCTTCCTTGTGGCTAGCGGGAGCTACAATGAGCAGTTCTTC.

The chain employs TRBV10-3 and TRBJ1-4; D may be TRBD1 (5 bases). Trimming removed 8 bases at V and 6 bases at J, with 13 bases between. The CDR3 contains 13 residues. Germline-derived CDR1 and CDR2 are ENHRY and SYGVKD. CDR3 sequence reads: CAIQGRVDEKLFF. In nucleotides, the CDR3 is TGTGCCATCCAAGGCAGGGTGGATGAAAAACTGTTTTTT.

J is TRBJ1-2 and V is TRBV7-6; D is unclear. Between the trimmed V and J ends, which lost 5 bases and 7 bases, there was a span of 14 bases. The CDR3 consists of 13 residues. From germline, CDR1 is SGHVS and CDR2 FNYEAQ. In nucleotides, the CDR3 is TGTGCCAGCAGCGAACTTCGGGTTGGTGGCTACACCTTC. This encodes CASSELRVGGYTF.

The gene calls are TRBV7-6 and TRBJ2-7, with 7 bases matching TRBD2. CDR1 and CDR2 from the germline V gene are SGHVS and FNYEAQ. This CDR3 region has 16 residues. Losses at the gene ends were 5 bases for V and 3 bases for J; bases not matched to a gene: 13. As DNA, the CDR3 is TGTGCCAGCAGCGAAGAACGGACTAGTTCCTACTACGAGCAGTACTTC. Protein: CASSEERTSSYYEQYF.

This rearrangement joins TRBV3-1 (or the pseudogene TRBV3-2) to TRBJ2-1; 7 bases map to TRBD2. Per germline, CDR1 LGHDT and CDR2 YNNKEL (reference sequence). The length of the CDR3 is 15 residues. After removal of 7 bases from V and 8 bases from J, the junction contained 14 bases not matched to a gene. CDR3 bases: TGTGCCAGCACCCGGAGAGCGGGGCGGGCCGATGAGCAGTTCTTC. Protein sequence: CASTRRAGRADEQFF.

This chain joins TRBV7-6 and TRBJ2-2; 7 positions match TRBD2. CDR1 is SGHVS and CDR2 is FNYEAQ in the germline V gene. The CDR3 sequence is 18 residues long. Trimming took 1 base from V and 4 from J; bases not matched to a gene: 12. CDR3 region: CASSLVPPTSASTGELFF. The CDR3 coding sequence is TGTGCCAGCAGCTTAGTCCCACCTACTAGCGCGAGCACCGGGGAGCTGTTTTTT.

The chain links TRBV10-2 to TRBJ1-1; D is possibly TRBD1 (5 bases). This CDR3 has 13 residues. With 6 bases removed from V and 4 bases from J, the gap between germline ends came to 12 bases. Germline CDR1 reads WSHSY; CDR2 reads SAAADI. The CDR3 loop reads CASSPLGGTEAFF. CDR3 sequence (DNA): TGCGCCAGCAGCCCCTTGGGGGGCACTGAAGCTTTCTTT.

The rearrangement joins TRBV28 to TRBJ2-7, with D maybe TRBD2 (7 bases). Germline CDR1 reads MDHEN; CDR2 reads SYDVKM. With 6 bases removed from V and 4 bases from J, the gap between germline ends came to 13 bases. The CDR3 covers 13 residues. The CDR3 loop is CASSPGEGYEQYF. The DNA for the CDR3 is TGTGCCAGCAGCCCAGGGGAGGGGTACGAGCAGTACTTC.

The genes are TRBV4-1 and TRBJ1-2, with TRBD1 as a possible D gene (6 bases). Trimming cost V 0 bases and J 3 bases, with 20 bases left between them. This CDR3 comprises 18 residues. Germline V CDR1 and CDR2: MGHRA, YSYEKL. The CDR3 loop reads CASSQDRLRTADDYGYTF. The CDR3 nucleotides are TGCGCCAGCAGCCAAGACCGCCTCAGGACAGCAGACGACTATGGCTACACCTTC.

The chain recombines TRBV7-2 with TRBJ1-3, with TRBD1 matching over 7 bases. The CDR3 is made up of 18 amino acids. J was trimmed by 0 bases and V by 5 bases; bases with no gene match: 13. Germline assignment: CDR1 SGHTA and CDR2 FQGNSA. In DNA, the CDR3 is TGTGCCAGCAGCCTGACAGGGTCGGTCGTCCTCTCTGGAAACACCATATATTTT. Its translation: CASSLTGSVVLSGNTIYF.

The chain uses TRBV7-8 and TRBJ1-1, with a weak D call TRBD1 (6 bases). V gave up 3 bases and J gave up 2 bases, with 13 bases separating them. Germline V lookup: CDR1 SGHVS, CDR2 FQNEAQ. This CDR3 has 15 amino acids. In DNA, the CDR3 is TGTGCCAGCAGCTTGGATACAGGGCTAAACACTGAAGCTTTCTTT. Translated: CASSLDTGLNTEAFF.

The V and J genes are TRBV27 and TRBJ1-1; possibly TRBD1 for D (6 bases). Germline V lookup: CDR1 MNHEY, CDR2 SMNVEV (reference sequence). Deletions cut 3 bases from V and 5 bases from J, with 10 bases between. The CDR3 is 13 residues long. CDR3 protein: CASSLGQITEAFF. The DNA for the CDR3 is TGTGCCAGCAGTTTGGGACAAATAACTGAAGCTTTCTTT.

V is TRBV6-6 and J is TRBJ2-7; 7 nucleotides align to TRBD2. The CDR3 is made up of 15 amino acids. The germline V gene has CDR1 MNHNY and CDR2 SVGAGI (reference sequence). The ends lost 6 bases at V and 2 bases at J; junction bases unmatched: 10. CDR3 loop: CASSPATSTPYEQYF. CDR3 sequence (DNA): TGTGCCAGCAGCCCCGCGACTAGCACGCCCTACGAGCAGTACTTC.

There are a few counts of this clone. The chain combines TRBV5-6 with TRBJ2-1; no definite D call. Between the trimmed V and J ends, which lost 0 bases and 9 bases, there was a span of 19 bases. This CDR3 spans 16 amino acids. Germline loops: CDR1 SGHDT, CDR2 YYEEEE. DNA of the CDR3: TGTGCCAGCAGCTTGGCCTCTGGGCAGTTTCACAGTGAGCAGTTCTTC. Amino acids: CASSLASGQFHSEQFF.